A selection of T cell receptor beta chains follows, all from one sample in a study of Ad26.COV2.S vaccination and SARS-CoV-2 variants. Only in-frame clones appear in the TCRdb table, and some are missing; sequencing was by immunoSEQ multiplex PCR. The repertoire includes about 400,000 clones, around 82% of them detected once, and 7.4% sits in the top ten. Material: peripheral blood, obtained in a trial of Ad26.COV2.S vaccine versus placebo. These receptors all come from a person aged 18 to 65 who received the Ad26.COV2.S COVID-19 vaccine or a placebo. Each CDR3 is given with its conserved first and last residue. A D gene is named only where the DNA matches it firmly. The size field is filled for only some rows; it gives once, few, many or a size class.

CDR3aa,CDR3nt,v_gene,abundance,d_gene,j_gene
CASSEWGGGGTDTQYF,TGTGCCAGCAGTGAATGGGGGGGAGGTGGCACAGATACGCAGTATTTT,TRBV6-1,.,TRBD2,TRBJ2-3
CASSSAWETGTEAFF,TGTGCCAGTAGTTCCGCGTGGGAGACAGGCACTGAAGCTTTCTTT,TRBV19,.,.,TRBJ1-1
CASSPPLGLGTEAFF,TGTGCCAGCTCACCCCCACTGGGGTTGGGTACTGAAGCTTTCTTT,TRBV18,.,.,TRBJ1-1
CASSSTGTDEQYF,TGTGCCAGCAGCTCCACAGGGACGGACGAGCAGTACTTC,TRBV7-3,.,.,TRBJ2-7
CASPGFSGISGNTIYF,TGCGCCAGCCCGGGTTTTAGTGGAATCTCCGGAAACACCATATATTTT,TRBV10-1,.,.,TRBJ1-3
CASKRAATNEKLFF,TGTGCCAGTAAAAGGGCCGCAACTAATGAAAAACTGTTTTTT,TRBV19,few,.,TRBJ1-4
CASSITGGYGYTF,TGTGCCAGCAGTATTACAGGGGGCTATGGCTACACCTTC,TRBV12-3/TRBV12-4,.,TRBD1,TRBJ1-2
CASSIGTGYEQYF,TGTGCCAGTAGTATCGGGACAGGCTACGAGCAGTACTTC,TRBV19,.,TRBD1,TRBJ2-7
CASSSRQGGTNEKLFF,TGTGCCAGCAGCTCCCGACAGGGGGGAACTAATGAAAAACTGTTTTTT,TRBV7-2,few,TRBD1,TRBJ1-4
CASGVGNYGYTF,TGTGCCAGCGGTGTGGGTAACTATGGCTACACCTTC,TRBV5-7,.,.,TRBJ1-2
CASSLDLGASGANVLTF,TGTGCCAGCAGCTTGGATCTGGGGGCCTCTGGGGCCAACGTCCTGACTTTC,TRBV5-8,once,.,TRBJ2-6